One sample yielded the 15 T cell receptor beta chains listed below, sequenced in a study of blood T cell repertoires in COVID-19. Measured with immunoSEQ multiplex PCR; TCRdb has only the in-frame clones, and not every one. The sample has some 670,000 clones, approximately 90% seen once. What was sequenced was peripheral blood. The receptors shown here come from a woman under 30 with acute or convalescent COVID-19.

The gene calls are TRBV19 and TRBJ1-5, with a weak D call TRBD1 (5 bases). CDR1 is LNHDA and CDR2 is SQIVND in the germline V gene (reference sequence). The V gene lost 3 bases and the J gene lost 5 bases, with 17 bases spanning the gap. The CDR3 sequence is 16 residues long. The CDR3 spells CASSISTYWGDQPQHF. The CDR3 DNA reads TGTGCCAGTAGTATTTCAACGTACTGGGGGGATCAGCCCCAGCATTTT.

This clone was counted a single time. J is TRBJ2-3 and V is TRBV29-1; tentative D call: TRBD2 (6 bases). Germline lookup yields CDR1 SQVTM and CDR2 ANQGSEA. CDR3 length: 12 amino acids. Trimming removed 7 bases at V and 6 bases at J, with 14 bases between. As DNA, the CDR3 is TGCAGCGCCTTGGACTATACGGATACGCAGTATTTT. The encoded protein is CSALDYTDTQYF.

The V call is TRBV2, the J call TRBJ1-2; D ambiguous. CDR3 length equals 14 residues. The germline gives CDR1 SNHLY, CDR2 FYNNEI. Deletions cut 2 bases from V and 4 bases from J, with 11 bases between. Here the CDR3 reads CASSERVGSYGYTF. For the CDR3, the DNA is TGTGCCAGCAGTGAACGGGTAGGAAGCTATGGCTACACCTTC.

Concerning this clone: At the DNA level, this CDR3 is encoded by other sequences in the same sample as well. This sequence joins TRBV12-3 or TRBV12-4 and TRBJ1-2; D is perhaps TRBD1 (5 bases). The CDR3 spans 13 residues. Trimming took 6 bases from V and 1 from J, leaving 9 bases between them. The CDR3 nucleotides read TGTGCCAGCAGCGATCAGGGTAACTATGGCTACACCTTC. This encodes CASSDQGNYGYTF.

This chain uses TRBV9 with TRBJ2-2; no definite D call. CDR3 length: 15 amino acids. V was cut by 5 bases and J by 4 bases, with 15 bases left in between. Per the germline V gene, CDR1 is SGDLS and CDR2 is YYNGEE. The CDR3 loop is CASSYGGGPTGELFF. DNA for the CDR3: TGTGCCAGCAGTTATGGCGGTGGCCCCACCGGGGAGCTGTTTTTT.

The count of this clone is one. The V and J genes are TRBV4-3 and TRBJ2-6; D is possibly TRBD1 (5 bases). V lost 0 bases, J lost 0 bases, and 15 bases lay in between. The CDR3 length is 19 residues. CDR1 is LGHNA and CDR2 is YSLEER in the germline V gene. The chain's CDR3 is CASSQEDITRASGANVLTF. Written as DNA, the CDR3 is TGCGCCAGCAGCCAAGAGGACATTACCAGGGCCTCTGGGGCCAACGTCCTGACTTTC.

V and J are TRBV19 and TRBJ1-5, with 7 bases lining up with TRBD1. The CDR3 is made up of 18 amino acids. Germline values: CDR1 LNHDA, CDR2 SQIVND (reference sequence). Trimming at V came to 5 bases and at J to 7 bases, leaving 20 bases not matched to a gene. The CDR3 is CASSSHATGTVSVQPQHF. The DNA for the CDR3 is TGTGCCAGTAGTTCGCACGCCACCGGGACAGTCAGCGTCCAGCCCCAGCATTTT. The full variable domain, in which reference TRBV19 and TRBJ1-5 provide the parts outside the CDR3, is DGGITQSPKYLFRKEGQNVTLSCEQNLNHDAMYWYRQDPGQGLRLIYYSQIVNDFQKGDIAEGYSVSREKKESFPLTVTSAQKNPTAFYLCASSSHATGTVSVQPQHFGDGTRLSIL.

The rearrangement uses TRBV7-2 and TRBJ2-1; perhaps TRBD2 as D (6 bases). Looked up from germline, CDR1 is SGHTA and CDR2 is FQGNSA. The CDR3 is 16 residues long. Between the trimmed V and J ends, which lost 1 base and 9 bases, there was a span of 19 bases. For the CDR3, the DNA is TGTGCCAGCAGCTTAGTAGCGGCGGTAGCGAGGGGTGAGCAGTTCTTC. It specifies CASSLVAAVARGEQFF.

The chain uses TRBV5-4 and TRBJ1-6; D might be TRBD1 (6 bases). The CDR3 sequence is 16 residues long. Looked up from germline, CDR1 is SGHNT and CDR2 is YYREEE (reference sequence). V lost 5 bases and J 6 bases, leaving 18 bases between the germline ends. CDR3 sequence reads: CASRYLGRGSNSPLHF. The CDR3 coding sequence is TGTGCCAGCAGGTACTTAGGCAGGGGAAGTAATTCACCCCTCCACTTT.

The chain has TRBV6-1 and TRBJ1-3, with D tentatively TRBD1 (6 bases). With 3 bases removed from V and 3 bases from J, the gap between germline ends came to 18 bases. The CDR3 runs to 17 residues. CDR1 MNHNS and CDR2 SASEGT come from the germline V gene. The CDR3 nucleotides read TGTGCCAGCAGTGATGGGATACCACAGGGAGATGGAAACACCATATATTTT. Encoded protein: CASSDGIPQGDGNTIYF.

This clone was seen just once. The gene calls are TRBV9 and TRBJ2-3; 9 bases are shared with TRBD2. The V and J ends lost 0 bases and 5 bases, in that order; junction bases with no gene match: 10. Germline values: CDR1 SGDLS, CDR2 YYNGEE. The CDR3 is 17 residues long. As DNA, the CDR3 is TGTGCCAGCAGCGTAGACCGGTCTAGCGGGGAGGGAGATACGCAGTATTTT. Translation: CASSVDRSSGEGDTQYF.

The chain couples TRBV10-2 to TRBJ1-1, with D unresolved. Germline CDR1 reads WSHSY; CDR2 reads SAAADI. The CDR3 has 13 amino acids. V was cut by 8 bases and J by 1 base, with 11 bases left in between. In nucleotides, the CDR3 is TGCGCCAGCTCCCTAGACGGGAACACTGAAGCTTTCTTT. This sequence encodes CASSLDGNTEAFF.

The V call is TRBV19, the J call TRBJ2-7; perhaps TRBD2 as D (6 bases). Between the trimmed V and J ends, which lost 0 bases and 4 bases, there was a span of 10 bases. The germline gives CDR1 LNHDA, CDR2 SQIVND (reference sequence). This CDR3 comprises 14 residues. Here the CDR3 DNA reads TGTGCCAGTAGTATAGAAGGAGGGTTTTACGAGCAGTACTTC. It is translated as CASSIEGGFYEQYF.

The rearrangement joins TRBV2 to TRBJ2-7, with 9 nucleotides matching TRBD1. Looked up from germline, CDR1 is SNHLY and CDR2 is FYNNEI. J gave up 3 bases and V 2 bases, and 14 bases lay outside the gene matches. The CDR3 extends over 18 amino acids. CDR3 protein: CASSESEGLGTGLYEQYF. CDR3 DNA sequence: TGTGCCAGCAGTGAATCAGAGGGGTTGGGGACAGGGCTCTACGAGCAGTACTTC. The full variable domain, with the rest looked up from reference TRBV2 and TRBJ2-7, is EPEVTQTPSHQVTQMGQEVILRCVPISNHLYFYWYRQILGQKVEFLVSFYNNEISEKSEIFDDQFSVERPDGSNFTLKIRSTKLEDSAMYFCASSESEGLGTGLYEQYFGPGTRLTVT.

The rearrangement uses TRBV14 and TRBJ1-2; no firm D call. CDR1 is SGHDN, CDR2 FVKESK, per germline. This CDR3 is 17 amino acids long. V dropped 1 base and J dropped 2 bases, with 17 bases sitting between them. CDR3 sequence: CASSQALTMRANYGYTF. The CDR3 DNA reads as TGTGCCAGCAGCCAAGCCCTAACGATGAGGGCGAACTATGGCTACACCTTC.